This section outlines one T cell receptor (beta chain) sequence together with its context. Its specificity is not known. The data originate from a study of Ad26.COV2.S vaccination and SARS-CoV-2 variants. Study-wide context: Intramuscularly, Ad26.COV2.S was given either once or twice, 56 days apart. Study results and limitations: Placebo recipients showed lower spike-specific TCR breadth than vaccinees.

Treatment noted: 19 received Ad26.COV2.S at low or high dose, single or two shots; five or six received placebo; per-sample allocation not given. Collection of the samples took place on day 63 after the first injection of vaccine or placebo. Clones were read by immunoSEQ multiplex PCR, and TCRdb kept only the in-frame ones, dropping some. The sample yields some 350,000 clones, roughly 90% seen once. V trimming: 4 bases; J trimming: 4 bases; junction bases outside the gene matches: 7. Germline CDR1 and CDR2: MDHEN and SYDVKM. This CDR3 region has 15 residues. The chain couples TRBV28 to TRBJ1-3; 7 bases agree with TRBD1. The receptor was derived from a person between 18 and 60 years old who received the Ad26.COV2.S COVID-19 vaccine or a placebo. This material consisted of peripheral blood, taken in a trial of Ad26.COV2.S vaccine versus placebo. This CDR3 is CASSSSLGQGNTIYF. DNA for the CDR3: TGTGCCAGCAGTTCCTCGTTGGGACAGGGAAACACCATATATTTT.